By sample fraction, the clone carrying this TCR beta chain is medium-sized (0.01 to 0.1%). Antigen specificity is unknown. This entry is derived from a study of tumor and adjacent non-tumor tissue in lung cancer. On the study more broadly: Patients comprised about a dozen adenocarcinoma, a couple of squamous cell carcinoma and 1 small cell lung cancer.

This sample's RNA came from whole unsorted tissue. Between August and November 2014, newly diagnosed, chemotherapy-naive lung cancer patients underwent thoracic surgery in China. Three rounds of nested PCR, following a modified ARM-PCR protocol, produced the TCRbeta library. TCRdb ran MiXCR on the multiplex PCR reads and lists one entry per CDR3 protein. The data hold over 110,000 distinct CDR3 sequences, with 60% to 70% observed a single time. General study findings and limits: Tumor tissue had significantly higher TCR diversity than normal lung. Tumor TCR diversity, when higher, was linked to shorter survival.

The TCR comes from a man between 60 and 70 years old with small cell lung cancer. Sequenced input: lung tumor tissue.

CDR3: CASTPGVMNTEAFF. The CDR3, as DNA: TGTGCCAGCACCCCGGGGGTGATGAACACTGAAGCTTTCTTT. The chain couples TRBV11-2 to TRBJ1-1, with D possibly TRBD1 on 5 matching bases. Germline CDR1 SGHAT, CDR2 FQNNGV. This CDR3 spans 14 amino acids. V dropped 7 bases and J dropped 0 bases, with 12 bases sitting between them.